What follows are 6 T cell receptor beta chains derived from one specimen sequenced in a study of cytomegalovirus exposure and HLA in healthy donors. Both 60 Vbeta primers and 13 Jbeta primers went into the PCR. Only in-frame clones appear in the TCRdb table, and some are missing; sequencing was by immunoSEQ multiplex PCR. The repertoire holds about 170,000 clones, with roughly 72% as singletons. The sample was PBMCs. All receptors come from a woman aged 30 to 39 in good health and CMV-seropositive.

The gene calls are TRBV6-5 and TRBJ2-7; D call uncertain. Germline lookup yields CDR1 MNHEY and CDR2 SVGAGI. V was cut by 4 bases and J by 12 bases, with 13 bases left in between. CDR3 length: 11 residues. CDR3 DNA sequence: TGTGCCAGCAGTTCCCCAGGTTGGCTGTACTTC. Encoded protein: CASSSPGWLYF.

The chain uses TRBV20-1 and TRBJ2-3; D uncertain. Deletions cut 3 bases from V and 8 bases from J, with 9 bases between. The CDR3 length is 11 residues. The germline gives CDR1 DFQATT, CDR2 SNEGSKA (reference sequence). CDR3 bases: TGCAGTGCTAGGGCGGTTGGTACGCAGTATTTT. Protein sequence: CSARAVGTQYF.

The CDR3 DNA sequence: TGTGCCAGCAGTTATCGACACTCCACTAGCACAGATACGCAGTATTTT. Amino acid sequence: CASSYRHSTSTDTQYF. V gene TRBV6-9 combines with J gene TRBJ2-3; no reliable D call. V was pared by 2 bases and J by 0 bases, with 12 bases between. The CDR3 is 16 residues long. Germline CDR1 MNHGY, CDR2 SVAAGI.

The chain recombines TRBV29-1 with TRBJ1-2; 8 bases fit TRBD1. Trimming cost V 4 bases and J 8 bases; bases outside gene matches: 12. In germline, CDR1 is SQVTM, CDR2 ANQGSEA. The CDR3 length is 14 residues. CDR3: CSVGQGAGDLGYTF. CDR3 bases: TGCAGCGTTGGGCAGGGGGCGGGGGATTTGGGCTACACCTTC.

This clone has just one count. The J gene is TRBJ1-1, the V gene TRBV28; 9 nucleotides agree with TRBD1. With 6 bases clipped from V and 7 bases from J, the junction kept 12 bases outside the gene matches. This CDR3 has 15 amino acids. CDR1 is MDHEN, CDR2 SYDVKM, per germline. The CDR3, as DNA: TGTGCCAGCAGACACCCCCCCGGGACAGGGAGTGAAGCTTTCTTT. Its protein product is CASRHPPGTGSEAFF.

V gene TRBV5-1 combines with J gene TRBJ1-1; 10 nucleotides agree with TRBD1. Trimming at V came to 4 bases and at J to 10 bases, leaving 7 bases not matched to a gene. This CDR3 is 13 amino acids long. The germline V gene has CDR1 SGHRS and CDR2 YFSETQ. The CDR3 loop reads CASSIGQGEGAFF. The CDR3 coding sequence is TGCGCCAGCAGCATCGGACAGGGGGAGGGAGCTTTCTTT.